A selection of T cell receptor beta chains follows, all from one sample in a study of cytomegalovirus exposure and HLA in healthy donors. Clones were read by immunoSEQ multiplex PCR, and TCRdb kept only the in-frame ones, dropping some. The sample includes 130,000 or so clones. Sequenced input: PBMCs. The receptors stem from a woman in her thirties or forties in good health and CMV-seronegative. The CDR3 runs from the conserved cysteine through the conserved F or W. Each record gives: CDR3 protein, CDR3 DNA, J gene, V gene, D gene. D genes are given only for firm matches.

CDR3 protein: CASSSRSSYNSPLHF
CDR3 DNA: TGTGCCAGCAGTTCCAGAAGCTCCTATAATTCACCCCTCCACTTT
J gene: TRBJ1-6
V gene: TRBV27
D gene: .

CDR3 protein: CASFPGWGQGNYGYTF
CDR3 DNA: TGTGCCAGCTTCCCGGGGTGGGGACAGGGCAACTATGGCTACACCTTC
J gene: TRBJ1-2
V gene: TRBV2
D gene: TRBD1

CDR3 protein: CASSSGTGLTGELFF
CDR3 DNA: TGTGCCAGCAGTTCCGGGACAGGGCTTACCGGGGAGCTGTTTTTT
J gene: TRBJ2-2
V gene: TRBV27
D gene: TRBD1

CDR3 protein: CASSPSRQIGNTIYF
CDR3 DNA: TGTGCCAGCTCACCAAGTCGACAGATAGGAAACACCATATATTTT
J gene: TRBJ1-3
V gene: TRBV18
D gene: .

CDR3 protein: CATSREGQGGYTF
CDR3 DNA: TGTGCCACCAGCAGGGAAGGACAGGGGGGCTACACCTTC
J gene: TRBJ1-2
V gene: TRBV15
D gene: TRBD1

CDR3 protein: CASSPGTGGGYEQFF
CDR3 DNA: TGCGCCAGCAGCCCCGGGACAGGGGGCGGGTATGAGCAGTTCTTC
J gene: TRBJ2-1
V gene: TRBV5-1
D gene: TRBD1

CDR3 protein: CASSVEPRQGEGYTF
CDR3 DNA: TGTGCCAGCAGCGTAGAACCGAGACAGGGGGAAGGCTACACCTTC
J gene: TRBJ1-2
V gene: TRBV9
D gene: TRBD1

CDR3 protein: CASSNGGGSGGETQYF
CDR3 DNA: TGTGCCAGCAGCAATGGGGGAGGTAGCGGGGGTGAGACCCAGTACTTC
J gene: TRBJ2-5
V gene: TRBV5-4
D gene: TRBD2

CDR3 protein: CASSQSIDHTANTGELFF
CDR3 DNA: TGCGCCAGCAGCCAATCAATTGATCACACCGCGAACACCGGGGAGCTGTTTTTT
J gene: TRBJ2-2
V gene: TRBV4-1
D gene: .

CDR3 protein: CASSPRGAREETQYF
CDR3 DNA: TGTGCCAGCAGTCCTCGGGGGGCCCGCGAAGAGACCCAGTACTTC
J gene: TRBJ2-5
V gene: TRBV6-6
D gene: .

CDR3 protein: CASSLDRTGGYEQYF
CDR3 DNA: TGTGCCAGCAGCTTGGATAGGACAGGGGGCTACGAGCAGTACTTC
J gene: TRBJ2-7
V gene: TRBV5-4
D gene: TRBD1

CDR3 protein: CASSLLGVQFNEQFF
CDR3 DNA: TGCGCCAGCAGCTTATTAGGGGTACAATTCAATGAGCAGTTCTTC
J gene: TRBJ2-1
V gene: TRBV5-1
D gene: .

CDR3 protein: CASSVGDRATGNTIYF
CDR3 DNA: TGTGCCAGCAGCGTAGGGGACAGGGCTACTGGAAACACCATATATTTT
J gene: TRBJ1-3
V gene: TRBV9
D gene: TRBD1

CDR3 protein: CASSLRDRGELFF
CDR3 DNA: TGTGCCAGCAGCTTAAGAGACAGGGGGGAGCTGTTTTTT
J gene: TRBJ2-2
V gene: TRBV7-9
D gene: .

CDR3 protein: CATQSYSPVSQYF
CDR3 DNA: TGTGCCACCCAAAGTTATAGCCCGGTGTCCCAGTACTTC
J gene: TRBJ2-5
V gene: TRBV6-5
D gene: .

CDR3 protein: CASSSLAGGPYNEQFF
CDR3 DNA: TGTGCCAGTAGCTCTTTAGCGGGGGGGCCATACAATGAGCAGTTCTTC
J gene: TRBJ2-1
V gene: TRBV19
D gene: TRBD2

CDR3 protein: CASSSIQGASSPLHF
CDR3 DNA: TGTGCCAGCAGCTCCATACAGGGGGCGTCGTCACCCCTCCACTTT
J gene: TRBJ1-6
V gene: TRBV9
D gene: TRBD1

CDR3 protein: CASSPTSGVSYEQYF
CDR3 DNA: TGTGCCAGCAGCCCTACCAGCGGGGTTTCCTACGAGCAGTACTTC
J gene: TRBJ2-7
V gene: TRBV7-2
D gene: TRBD2

CDR3 protein: CASSFGQISTDTQYF
CDR3 DNA: TGTGCCAGCAGCTTCGGACAAATTAGCACAGATACGCAGTATTTT
J gene: TRBJ2-3
V gene: TRBV11-1
D gene: .

CDR3 protein: CASSPLRGTLRAFF
CDR3 DNA: TGTGCCAGCAGCCCTCTTAGAGGAACACTTAGGGCTTTCTTT
J gene: TRBJ1-1
V gene: TRBV14
D gene: .

CDR3 protein: CASTAEGGAHSYEQYF
CDR3 DNA: TGTGCCAGTACGGCAGAAGGGGGGGCCCACAGTTACGAGCAGTACTTC
J gene: TRBJ2-7
V gene: TRBV19
D gene: .

CDR3 protein: CASSQGVGTDTQYF
CDR3 DNA: TGCGCCAGCAGCCAGGGCGTCGGCACAGATACGCAGTATTTT
J gene: TRBJ2-3
V gene: TRBV4-3
D gene: .

CDR3 protein: CASSETGGGNTIYF
CDR3 DNA: TGCGCCAGCAGTGAAACAGGTGGAGGAAACACCATATATTTT
J gene: TRBJ1-3
V gene: TRBV10-1
D gene: .

CDR3 protein: CASSPTGSNSYNEQFF
CDR3 DNA: TGCGCCAGCAGCCCGACAGGGTCTAACTCCTACAATGAGCAGTTCTTC
J gene: TRBJ2-1
V gene: TRBV5-1
D gene: TRBD1

CDR3 protein: CASSLRTSGGGDTQYF
CDR3 DNA: TGTGCCAGCAGCCTACGGACTAGCGGGGGAGGAGATACGCAGTATTTT
J gene: TRBJ2-3
V gene: TRBV7-2
D gene: TRBD2

CDR3 protein: CASSVGRGPNTEAFF
CDR3 DNA: TGTGCCAGCAGCGTAGGTCGCGGTCCGAACACTGAAGCTTTCTTT
J gene: TRBJ1-1
V gene: TRBV9
D gene: .

CDR3 protein: CASRGAGGTNGYTF
CDR3 DNA: TGTGCCAGCAGGGGTGCAGGGGGCACGAATGGCTACACCTTC
J gene: TRBJ1-2
V gene: TRBV6-5
D gene: TRBD1

CDR3 protein: CASSRQVGAAIHF
CDR3 DNA: TGTGCCAGCAGCCGACAGGTGGGAGCGGCTATCCACTTT
J gene: TRBJ1-6
V gene: TRBV6-5
D gene: .

CDR3 protein: CASSPDRGFQPQHF
CDR3 DNA: TGTGCCAGCTCACCTGACAGGGGCTTTCAGCCCCAGCATTTT
J gene: TRBJ1-5
V gene: TRBV18
D gene: TRBD1

CDR3 protein: CASSRDRGLEKLFF
CDR3 DNA: TGTGCCAGCAGCCGAGACAGGGGGCTTGAAAAACTGTTTTTT
J gene: TRBJ1-4
V gene: TRBV6-5
D gene: TRBD1

CDR3 protein: CASSLRPGQGTSGNTIYF
CDR3 DNA: TGCGCCAGCAGCTTGCGTCCGGGACAGGGGACCAGCGGAAACACCATATATTTT
J gene: TRBJ1-3
V gene: TRBV5-1
D gene: TRBD1

CDR3 protein: CASSFGQGATNEKLFF
CDR3 DNA: TGTGCCAGCAGTTTCGGACAGGGGGCAACTAATGAAAAACTGTTTTTT
J gene: TRBJ1-4
V gene: TRBV28
D gene: TRBD1

CDR3 protein: CASSLEAGYTF
CDR3 DNA: TGTGCCAGCAGCCTTGAAGCTGGCTACACCTTC
J gene: TRBJ1-2
V gene: TRBV28
D gene: .

CDR3 protein: CASSLGGPSTDTQYF
CDR3 DNA: TGCGCCAGCAGCTTAGGCGGCCCTAGCACAGATACGCAGTATTTT
J gene: TRBJ2-3
V gene: TRBV5-1
D gene: .

CDR3 protein: CASSLGDTATEAFF
CDR3 DNA: TGCGCCAGCAGCTTGGGGGACACTGCCACTGAAGCTTTCTTT
J gene: TRBJ1-1
V gene: TRBV5-1
D gene: .

CDR3 protein: CASSPPVWRRDTDTQYF
CDR3 DNA: TGTGCCAGCAGCCCGCCCGTATGGAGGCGAGACACAGATACGCAGTATTTT
J gene: TRBJ2-3
V gene: TRBV11-1
D gene: .

CDR3 protein: CASSLAKDRSPTAGYGYTF
CDR3 DNA: TGCGCCAGCAGCTTGGCTAAGGACAGAAGTCCCACCGCTGGCTATGGCTACACCTTC
J gene: TRBJ1-2
V gene: TRBV5-1
D gene: .

CDR3 protein: CASSQLYPVNTEAFF
CDR3 DNA: TGCGCCAGCAGCCAACTTTACCCAGTGAACACTGAAGCTTTCTTT
J gene: TRBJ1-1
V gene: TRBV4-3
D gene: .

CDR3 protein: CASSLGQGSSPLHF
CDR3 DNA: TGTGCCAGCAGCTTAGGACAGGGATCTTCACCCCTCCACTTT
J gene: TRBJ1-6
V gene: TRBV7-3
D gene: TRBD1

CDR3 protein: CASSPDRGAGYTF
CDR3 DNA: TGTGCCAGCAGCCCGGACAGGGGCGCTGGCTACACCTTC
J gene: TRBJ1-2
V gene: TRBV6-1
D gene: TRBD1

CDR3 protein: CASSGGQGLFGYTF
CDR3 DNA: TGTGCCAGCAGTGGTGGACAGGGACTCTTTGGCTACACCTTC
J gene: TRBJ1-2
V gene: TRBV6-5
D gene: TRBD1

CDR3 protein: CATHTGGATGELFF
CDR3 DNA: TGTGCCACCCACACAGGGGGCGCAACCGGGGAGCTGTTTTTT
J gene: TRBJ2-2
V gene: TRBV6-1
D gene: TRBD1

CDR3 protein: CASSISGRDTQYF
CDR3 DNA: TGTGCCAGTAGTATAAGCGGGAGGGATACGCAGTATTTT
J gene: TRBJ2-3
V gene: TRBV19
D gene: TRBD2

CDR3 protein: CASRMGQDTQYF
CDR3 DNA: TGTGCCAGTCGGATGGGGCAAGATACGCAGTATTTT
J gene: TRBJ2-3
V gene: TRBV19
D gene: .

CDR3 protein: CASSLGVGGAYEKLFF
CDR3 DNA: TGTGCCAGCAGCTTAGGGGTTGGGGGCGCATATGAAAAACTGTTTTTT
J gene: TRBJ1-4
V gene: TRBV11-2
D gene: .

CDR3 protein: CASSKPTGTGRNEQFF
CDR3 DNA: TGTGCCAGTAGTAAGCCAACCGGGACAGGGAGGAATGAGCAGTTCTTC
J gene: TRBJ2-1
V gene: TRBV19
D gene: TRBD1

CDR3 protein: CASNNFNNSPLHF
CDR3 DNA: TGTGCCAGCAACAATTTTAATAATTCACCCCTCCACTTT
J gene: TRBJ1-6
V gene: TRBV6-5
D gene: .

CDR3 protein: CASSESLRLLHF
CDR3 DNA: TGTGCCAGCAGCGAGTCTCTTAGACTCCTCCACTTT
J gene: TRBJ1-6
V gene: TRBV7-2
D gene: .

CDR3 protein: CASSSGVNQPQHF
CDR3 DNA: TGTGCCAGCAGCTCCGGAGTTAATCAGCCCCAGCATTTT
J gene: TRBJ1-5
V gene: TRBV7-3
D gene: .

CDR3 protein: CASSPPQAVFYGYTF
CDR3 DNA: TGTGCCAGCAGTCCCCCCCAGGCCGTCTTCTATGGCTACACCTTC
J gene: TRBJ1-2
V gene: TRBV6-4
D gene: .

CDR3 protein: CASSWGQATNEKLFF
CDR3 DNA: TGCGCCAGCAGCTGGGGACAAGCAACTAATGAAAAACTGTTTTTT
J gene: TRBJ1-4
V gene: TRBV5-1
D gene: .

CDR3 protein: CASSEALRVDINYGYTF
CDR3 DNA: TGTGCCAGCAGTGAAGCGCTTCGAGTAGACATAAACTATGGCTACACCTTC
J gene: TRBJ1-2
V gene: TRBV2
D gene: .

CDR3 protein: CASSRVSSGQGANGYTF
CDR3 DNA: TGTGCCAGCAGTCGGGTATCGTCGGGACAGGGCGCAAATGGCTACACCTTC
J gene: TRBJ1-2
V gene: TRBV5-4
D gene: TRBD1

CDR3 protein: CASKRGNTDTQYF
CDR3 DNA: TGTGCCAGCAAACGGGGGAACACAGATACGCAGTATTTT
J gene: TRBJ2-3
V gene: TRBV6-5
D gene: .

CDR3 protein: CASSYSVIETQYF
CDR3 DNA: TGTGCCAGCAGTTACTCTGTTATAGAGACCCAGTACTTC
J gene: TRBJ2-5
V gene: TRBV6-5
D gene: .

CDR3 protein: CASSLPRSGPTNVATNEKLFF
CDR3 DNA: TGTGCCAGCAGCCTTCCCCGCTCGGGTCCGACTAACGTTGCAACTAATGAAAAACTGTTTTTT
J gene: TRBJ1-4
V gene: TRBV12-1
D gene: .

CDR3 protein: CASSHDRITYNEQFF
CDR3 DNA: TGTGCCAGCAGCCATGACAGAATTACCTACAATGAGCAGTTCTTC
J gene: TRBJ2-1
V gene: TRBV7-9
D gene: .

CDR3 protein: CASSYPLEGGTDTQYF
CDR3 DNA: TGCGCCAGCAGCTACCCCTTAGAGGGCGGCACAGATACGCAGTATTTT
J gene: TRBJ2-3
V gene: TRBV5-1
D gene: .

CDR3 protein: CSAPSWDTQYF
CDR3 DNA: TGCAGTGCTCCTAGTTGGGATACGCAGTATTTT
J gene: TRBJ2-3
V gene: TRBV20-1
D gene: .